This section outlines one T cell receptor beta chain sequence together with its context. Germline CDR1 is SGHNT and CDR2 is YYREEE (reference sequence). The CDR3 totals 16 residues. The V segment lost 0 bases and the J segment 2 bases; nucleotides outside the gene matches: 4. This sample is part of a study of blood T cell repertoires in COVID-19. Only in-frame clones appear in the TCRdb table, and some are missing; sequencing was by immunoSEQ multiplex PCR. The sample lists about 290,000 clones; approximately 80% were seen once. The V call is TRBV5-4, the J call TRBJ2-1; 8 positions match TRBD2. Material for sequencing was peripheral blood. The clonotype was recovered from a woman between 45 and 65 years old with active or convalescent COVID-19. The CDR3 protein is CASSLGGGGPYNEQFF. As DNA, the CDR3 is TGTGCCAGCAGCTTGGGGGGCGGGGGGCCCTACAATGAGCAGTTCTTC.